Reported below is one TCR beta chain. Its specificity is not known. These data are taken from a study of T cell responses to AZD1222 COVID-19 vaccine. Study-level findings and limits: Repertoire sampling occurred only after the peak T cell response. Researchers report vaccine-associated CD4 TCRs spanning spike, with dominance at 160-218 and 743-854. A rise in Spike-specific TCR breadth and depth followed two AZD1222 doses.

TCRdb keeps only in-frame clones here, not all; method: immunoSEQ multiplex PCR. The sample lists 75,000 to 85,000 clones, approximately 88% seen once, with 9.5% to 13% in the top ten. Combined were second doses at about 4 or about 12 weeks. The CDR3 contains 13 residues. Trimming took off 9 bases at V and 5 bases at J, with 15 bases between the two ends. CDR1 KGHDR and CDR2 SFDVKD come from the germline V gene. The sequencing here drew on peripheral blood, taken 28 days after the second AZD1222 dose. This chain joins TRBV24-1 and TRBJ1-2, with D maybe TRBD1 (5 bases). This TCR came from an adult who received the AZD1222 COVID-19 vaccine. The CDR3 loop is CATPGGKGYGYTF. For the CDR3, the DNA is TGTGCCACCCCTGGGGGGAAGGGGTATGGCTACACCTTC.